Sequencing of this TCR beta chain was carried out in a study of CD8 T cells in ankylosing spondylitis. Study-wide results and limits: Earlier authors reported some of these motif variants in reactive arthritis synovial fluid and blood. Significant enrichment of disease-linked clones was reportedly seen in matched ankylosing spondylitis synovial fluid. Seemingly characteristic of ankylosing spondylitis blood was a TCR beta motif consisting of roughly 8 highly homologous variants.

This clonotype was picked up many times. Its specificity is not known. The TCR beta libraries were generated through quantitative 5'-RACE incorporating molecular barcodes. TCRdb re-analysed the 5' RACE reads in MiXCR, keeping a single row per CDR3 protein. The sample lists 300,000 to 400,000 distinct CDR3 sequences; more than 20% were seen once. Germline loops: CDR1 SGHRS, CDR2 YFSETQ. This CDR3 comprises 16 residues. V gave up 2 bases and J gave up 2 bases; unmatched junction bases: 8. Input material: blood, either unsorted or a sorted T cell fraction (not recorded which). The chain recombines TRBV5-1 with TRBJ2-5; 8 positions match TRBD2. The TCR originated in a male donor with ankylosing spondylitis. The chain's CDR3 is CASSFSPVAGQETQYF. The CDR3 DNA is TGCGCCAGCAGCTTTTCTCCTGTAGCGGGACAAGAGACCCAGTACTTC.